This is a list of T cell receptor beta chains from one sample in a study of post-analysis software for immune sequencing data. MiXCR was run by TCRdb on the PCR reads, yielding one entry per CDR3 protein. Of 600,000 to 700,000 distinct CDR3 sequences listed, about 60% are singletons. Input material: blood. The receptors here all came from a girl under 10 years old with multiple sclerosis. Each CDR3 is given with its conserved first and last residue.

v_call	cdr3_aa
TRBV6-6	CASSYAMAGSSNQPQHF
TRBV6-2/TRBV6-3	CASSSPVSQGLYNEQFF
TRBV5-1	CASSPDSYQVTYEQYF
TRBV10-2	CASSEPGGGSTDTQYF
TRBV6-1	CASSELRVEQFF
TRBV7-2	CASSYDMGNYGYTF
TRBV29-1	CSVEVRRTKFLNTEAFF
TRBV6-4	CASSDPSSTGYNEQFF
TRBV3-1	CASSPPYRQETQYF
TRBV12-3/TRBV12-4	CASSSDSGMRDTQYF